In its sample, the clone carrying this T cell receptor beta chain was seen once. The CDR3 runs 15 residues. Germline CDR1 reads MDHEN; CDR2 reads SYDVKM. V dropped 6 bases and J dropped 6; count of bases not matched to a gene: 6. The data originate from a study of control samples from healthy donors and cancer patients. Repertoires were generated with immunoSEQ multiplex PCR, while TCRdb's copy carries only in-frame clones and drops some. The data show about 77,000 clones, roughly 92% seen once. This chain uses TRBV28 with TRBJ2-2, with 11 nucleotides matching TRBD2. The sequencing input was blood. This TCR derives from a woman aged 55-70 years in good health. The chain's CDR3 is CASSRRLAGSGELFF. CDR3 nucleotide sequence: TGTGCCAGCAGCCGCAGACTAGCGGGATCCGGGGAGCTGTTTTTT.